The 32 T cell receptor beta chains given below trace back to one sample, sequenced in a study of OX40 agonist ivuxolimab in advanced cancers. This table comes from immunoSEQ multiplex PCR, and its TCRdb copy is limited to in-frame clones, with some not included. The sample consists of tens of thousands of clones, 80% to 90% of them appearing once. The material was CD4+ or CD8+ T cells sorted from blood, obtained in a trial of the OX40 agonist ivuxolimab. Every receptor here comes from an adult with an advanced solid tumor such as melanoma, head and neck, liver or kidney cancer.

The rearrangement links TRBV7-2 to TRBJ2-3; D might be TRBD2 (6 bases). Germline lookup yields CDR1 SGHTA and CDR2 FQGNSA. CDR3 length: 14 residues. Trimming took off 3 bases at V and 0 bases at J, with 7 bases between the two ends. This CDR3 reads CASSFGGSTDTQYF. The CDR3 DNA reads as TGTGCCAGCAGCTTCGGAGGGAGCACAGATACGCAGTATTTT. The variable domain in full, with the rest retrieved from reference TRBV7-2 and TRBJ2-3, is GAGVSQSPSNKVTEKGKDVELRCDPISGHTALYWYRQSLGQGLEFLIYFQGNSAPDKSGLPSDRFSAERTGGSVSTLTIQRTQQEDSAVYLCASSFGGSTDTQYFGPGTRLTVL.

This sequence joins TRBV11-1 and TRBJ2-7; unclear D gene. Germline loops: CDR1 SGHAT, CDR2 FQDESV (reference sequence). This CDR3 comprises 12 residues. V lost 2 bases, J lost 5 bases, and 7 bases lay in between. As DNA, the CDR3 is TGTGCCAGCAGCTTATTCTCGAACGAGCAGTACTTC. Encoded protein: CASSLFSNEQYF.

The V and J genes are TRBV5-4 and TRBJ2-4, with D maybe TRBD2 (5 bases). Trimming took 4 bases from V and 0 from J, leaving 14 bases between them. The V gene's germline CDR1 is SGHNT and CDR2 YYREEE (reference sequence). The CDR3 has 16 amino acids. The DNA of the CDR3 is TGTGCCAGCAGCACCGGACGGGAAGTAGCCAAAAACATTCAGTACTTC. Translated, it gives CASSTGREVAKNIQYF.

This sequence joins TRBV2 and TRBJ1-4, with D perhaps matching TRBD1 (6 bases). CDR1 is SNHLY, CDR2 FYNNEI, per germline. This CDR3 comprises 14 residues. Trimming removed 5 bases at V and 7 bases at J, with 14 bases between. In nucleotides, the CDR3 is TGTGCCAGCAGTTACGGAGGGGGGGGTGAAAAACTGTTTTTT. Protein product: CASSYGGGGEKLFF.

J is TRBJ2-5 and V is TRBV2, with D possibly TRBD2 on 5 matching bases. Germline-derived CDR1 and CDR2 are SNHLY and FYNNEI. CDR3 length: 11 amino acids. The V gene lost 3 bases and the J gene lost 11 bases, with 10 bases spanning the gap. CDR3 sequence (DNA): TGTGCCAGCAGTGAGGAGGTATGGCAGTACTTC. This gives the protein CASSEEVWQYF.

The CDR3 DNA reads TGTGCCAGCGGGATTACTGAAGCTTTCTTT. Translation: CASGITEAFF. The gene calls are TRBV7-2 and TRBJ1-1; unclear D gene. This CDR3 has 10 amino acids. Germline values: CDR1 SGHTA, CDR2 FQGNSA. V was clipped by 8 bases and J by 5 bases, with 6 bases between them.

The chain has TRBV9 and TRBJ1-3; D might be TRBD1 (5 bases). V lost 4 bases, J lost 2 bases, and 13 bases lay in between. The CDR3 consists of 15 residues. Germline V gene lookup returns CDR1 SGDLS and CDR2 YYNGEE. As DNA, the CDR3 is TGTGCCAGCAGCCCCACAGGAGGGCCTGGAAACACCATATATTTT. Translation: CASSPTGGPGNTIYF.

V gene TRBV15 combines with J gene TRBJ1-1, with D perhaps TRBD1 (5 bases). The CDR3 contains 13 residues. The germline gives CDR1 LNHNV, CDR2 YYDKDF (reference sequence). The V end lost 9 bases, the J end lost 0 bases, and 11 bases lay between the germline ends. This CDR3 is CATSGPMNTEAFF. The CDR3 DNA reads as TGTGCCACTTCGGGACCAATGAACACTGAAGCTTTCTTT.

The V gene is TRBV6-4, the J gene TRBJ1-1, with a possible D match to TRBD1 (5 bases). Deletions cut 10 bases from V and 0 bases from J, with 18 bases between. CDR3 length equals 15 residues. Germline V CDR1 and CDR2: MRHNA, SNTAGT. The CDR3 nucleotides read TGTGCCACCTGGCGGGGAAAGGGGATGAACACTGAAGCTTTCTTT. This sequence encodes CATWRGKGMNTEAFF.

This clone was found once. Written as DNA, the CDR3 is TGTGCCAGCAGCTTCCCGACAGGGGTCGGCTACACCTTC. Its translation: CASSFPTGVGYTF. The V gene is TRBV5-4, the J gene TRBJ1-2; the match to TRBD1 covers 8 bases. The CDR3 totals 13 residues. CDR1 is SGHNT and CDR2 is YYREEE in the germline V gene (reference sequence). V was pared by 2 bases and J by 8 bases, with 5 bases of the junction left unmatched.

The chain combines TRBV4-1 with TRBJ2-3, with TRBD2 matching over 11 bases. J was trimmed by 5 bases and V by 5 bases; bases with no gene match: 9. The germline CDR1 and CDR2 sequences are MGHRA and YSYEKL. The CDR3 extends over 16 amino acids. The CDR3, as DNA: TGCGCCAGCAGCGGAAAGGCTACTAGCGGGGGAGATACGCAGTATTTT. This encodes CASSGKATSGGDTQYF.

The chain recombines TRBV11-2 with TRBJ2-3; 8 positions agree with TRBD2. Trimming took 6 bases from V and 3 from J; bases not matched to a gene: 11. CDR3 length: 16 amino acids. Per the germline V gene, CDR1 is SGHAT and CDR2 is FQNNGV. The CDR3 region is CASRSIRGGVTDTQYF. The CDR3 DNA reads TGTGCCAGCAGATCGATACGGGGGGGCGTAACAGATACGCAGTATTTT. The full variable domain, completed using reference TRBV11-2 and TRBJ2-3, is EAGVAQSPRYKIIEKRQSVAFWCNPISGHATLYWYQQILGQGPKLLIQFQNNGVVDDSQLPKDRFSAERLKGVDSTLKIQPAKLEDSAVYLCASRSIRGGVTDTQYFGPGTRLTVL.

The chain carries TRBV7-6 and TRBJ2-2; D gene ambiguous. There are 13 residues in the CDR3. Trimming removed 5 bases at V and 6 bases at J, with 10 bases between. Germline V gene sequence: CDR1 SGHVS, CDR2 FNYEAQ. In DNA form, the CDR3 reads TGTGCCAGCAGCGTAAGGAGCGCCGGGGAGCTGTTTTTT. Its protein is CASSVRSAGELFF.

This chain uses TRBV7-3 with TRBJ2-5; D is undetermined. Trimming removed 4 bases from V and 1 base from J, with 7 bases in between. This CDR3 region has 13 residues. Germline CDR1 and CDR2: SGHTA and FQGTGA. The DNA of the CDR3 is TGTGCCAGCAGCTCCACACTCCAAGAGACCCAGTACTTC. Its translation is CASSSTLQETQYF.

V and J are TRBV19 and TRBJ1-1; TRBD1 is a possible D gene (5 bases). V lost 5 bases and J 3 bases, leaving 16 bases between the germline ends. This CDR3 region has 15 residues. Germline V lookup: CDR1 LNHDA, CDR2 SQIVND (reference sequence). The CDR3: CASSHKGTTHTEAFF. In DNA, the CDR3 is TGTGCCAGTAGTCATAAAGGGACGACCCACACTGAAGCTTTCTTT.

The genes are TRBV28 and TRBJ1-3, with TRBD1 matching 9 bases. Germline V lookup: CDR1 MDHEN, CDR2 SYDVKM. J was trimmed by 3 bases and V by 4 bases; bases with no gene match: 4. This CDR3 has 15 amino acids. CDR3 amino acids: CASSSQGAGGNTIYF. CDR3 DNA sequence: TGTGCCAGCAGTTCACAGGGGGCGGGTGGAAACACCATATATTTT.

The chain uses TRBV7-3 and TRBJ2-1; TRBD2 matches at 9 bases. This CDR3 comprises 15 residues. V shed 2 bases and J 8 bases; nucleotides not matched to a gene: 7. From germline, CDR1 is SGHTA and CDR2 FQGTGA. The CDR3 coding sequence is TGTGCCAGCAGCTTAGGGGCGGGAGGGCCCTATGAGCAGTTCTTC. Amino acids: CASSLGAGGPYEQFF.

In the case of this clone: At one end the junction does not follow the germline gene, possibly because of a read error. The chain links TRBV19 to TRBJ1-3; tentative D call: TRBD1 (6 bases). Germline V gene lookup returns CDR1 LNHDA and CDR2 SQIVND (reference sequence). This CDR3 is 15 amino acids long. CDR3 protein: CASSLDGTTGNTIYF. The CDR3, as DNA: TGTGCCAGTAGTCTAGACGGGACAACCGGAAACACCATATATTTT.

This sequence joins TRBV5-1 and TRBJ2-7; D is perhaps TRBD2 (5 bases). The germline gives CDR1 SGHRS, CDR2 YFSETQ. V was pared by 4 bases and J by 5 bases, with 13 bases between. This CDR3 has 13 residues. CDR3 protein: CASSPEVANEQYF. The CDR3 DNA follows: TGCGCCAGCAGCCCGGAGGTAGCCAACGAGCAGTACTTC.

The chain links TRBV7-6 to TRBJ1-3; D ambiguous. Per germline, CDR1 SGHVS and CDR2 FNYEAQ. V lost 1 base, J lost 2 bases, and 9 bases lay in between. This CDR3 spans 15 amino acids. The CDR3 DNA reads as TGTGCCAGCAGCTTAGAGCTTCTAGCTGGAAACACCATATATTTT. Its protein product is CASSLELLAGNTIYF.

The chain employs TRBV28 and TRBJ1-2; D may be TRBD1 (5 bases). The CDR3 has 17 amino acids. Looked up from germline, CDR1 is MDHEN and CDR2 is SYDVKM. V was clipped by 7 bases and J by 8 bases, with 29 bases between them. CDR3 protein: CASTIPGQGAALGGYTF. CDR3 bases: TGTGCCAGCACCATTCCGGGTCAGGGCGCCGCCCTTGGGGGCTACACCTTC.

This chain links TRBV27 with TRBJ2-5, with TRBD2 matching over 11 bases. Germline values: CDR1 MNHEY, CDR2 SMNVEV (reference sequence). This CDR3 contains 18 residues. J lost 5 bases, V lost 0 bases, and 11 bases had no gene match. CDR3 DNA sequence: TGTGCCAGCAGTTTATCTGCTAGCGGGGGGCCGGTTTCCGAGACCCAGTACTTC. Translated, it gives CASSLSASGGPVSETQYF.

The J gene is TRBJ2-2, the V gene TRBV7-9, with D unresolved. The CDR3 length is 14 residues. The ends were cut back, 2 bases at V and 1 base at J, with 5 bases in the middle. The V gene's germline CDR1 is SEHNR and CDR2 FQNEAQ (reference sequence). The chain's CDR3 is CASSLFMNTGELFF. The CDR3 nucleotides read TGTGCCAGCAGCTTATTCATGAACACCGGGGAGCTGTTTTTT.

CDR3 nucleotides: TGTGCCAGCTCACCTGGGAGGAGACCTGAAAAACTGTTTTTT. This codes for CASSPGRRPEKLFF. The chain recombines TRBV18 with TRBJ1-4, with no clear D. Germline CDR1 KGHSH, CDR2 LQKENI. The V and J ends lost 3 bases and 7 bases respectively, with 12 bases between them. The CDR3 loop spans 14 amino acids.

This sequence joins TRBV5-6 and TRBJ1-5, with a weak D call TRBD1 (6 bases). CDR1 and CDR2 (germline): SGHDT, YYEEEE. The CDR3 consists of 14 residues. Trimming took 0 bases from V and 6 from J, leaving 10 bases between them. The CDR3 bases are TGTGCCAGCAGCTTGGGGGGGCTCGGTCAGCCCCAGCATTTT. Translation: CASSLGGLGQPQHF.

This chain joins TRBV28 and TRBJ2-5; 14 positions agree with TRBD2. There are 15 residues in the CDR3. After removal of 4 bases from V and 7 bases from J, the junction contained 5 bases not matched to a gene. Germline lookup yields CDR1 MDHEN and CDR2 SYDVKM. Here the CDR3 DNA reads TGTGCCAGCAGTTCGACTAGCGGGAGGGTGGTGACCCAGTACTTC. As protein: CASSSTSGRVVTQYF.

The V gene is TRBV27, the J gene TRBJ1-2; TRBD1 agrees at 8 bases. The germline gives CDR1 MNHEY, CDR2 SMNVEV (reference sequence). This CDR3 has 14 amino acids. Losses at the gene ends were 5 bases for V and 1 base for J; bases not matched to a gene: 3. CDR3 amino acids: CASSRQGNNYGYTF. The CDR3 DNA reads TGTGCCAGCAGTCGACAGGGGAATAACTATGGCTACACCTTC.

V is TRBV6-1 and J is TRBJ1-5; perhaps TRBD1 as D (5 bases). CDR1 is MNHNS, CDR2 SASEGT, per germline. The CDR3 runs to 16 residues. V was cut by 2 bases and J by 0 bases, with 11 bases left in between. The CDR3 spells CASSERGAYSNQPQHF. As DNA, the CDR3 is TGTGCCAGCAGTGAAAGGGGAGCATATAGCAATCAGCCCCAGCATTTT.

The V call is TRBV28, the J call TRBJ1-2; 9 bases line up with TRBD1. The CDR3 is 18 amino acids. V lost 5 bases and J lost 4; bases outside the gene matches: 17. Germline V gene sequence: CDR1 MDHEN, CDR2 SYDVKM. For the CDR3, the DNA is TGTGCCAGCAGTCCACTACCCGGGACAGGGAGGCCAACCTATGGCTACACCTTC. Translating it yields CASSPLPGTGRPTYGYTF.

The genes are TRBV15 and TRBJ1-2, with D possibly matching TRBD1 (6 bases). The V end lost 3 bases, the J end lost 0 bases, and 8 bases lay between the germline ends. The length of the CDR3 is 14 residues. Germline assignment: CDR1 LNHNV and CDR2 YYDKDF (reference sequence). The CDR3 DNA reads TGTGCCACCAGCAGGGACAGAGCTAACTATGGCTACACCTTC. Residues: CATSRDRANYGYTF.

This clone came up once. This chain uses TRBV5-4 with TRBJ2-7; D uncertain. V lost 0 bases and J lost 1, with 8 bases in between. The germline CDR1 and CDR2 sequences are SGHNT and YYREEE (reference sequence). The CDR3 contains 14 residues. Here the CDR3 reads CASSLGAGSYEQYF. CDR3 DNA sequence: TGTGCCAGCAGCTTGGGGGCAGGATCCTACGAGCAGTACTTC. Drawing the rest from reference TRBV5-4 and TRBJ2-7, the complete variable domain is ETGVTQSPTHLIKTRGQQVTLRCSSQSGHNTVSWYQQALGQGPQFIFQYYREEENGRGNFPPRFSGLQFPNYSSELNVNALELDDSALYLCASSLGAGSYEQYFGPGTRLTVT.

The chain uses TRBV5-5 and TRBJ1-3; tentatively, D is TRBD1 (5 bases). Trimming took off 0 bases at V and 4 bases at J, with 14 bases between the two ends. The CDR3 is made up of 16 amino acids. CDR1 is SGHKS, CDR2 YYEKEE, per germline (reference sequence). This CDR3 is CASSLGLRDLGNTIYF. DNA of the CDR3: TGTGCCAGCAGCTTGGGGCTACGGGACCTGGGAAACACCATATATTTT.